This T cell receptor beta chain was recovered during a study of cytomegalovirus exposure and HLA in healthy donors. Overall study results and limits: With further analysis later on, most CMV-associated TCR beta chains appeared HLA-restricted.

This PCR relied on a set of 60 Vbeta primers and 13 Jbeta primers. Clones were read by immunoSEQ multiplex PCR, and TCRdb kept only the in-frame ones, dropping some. The sample shows about 120,000 clones, roughly 80% of them seen only once. Notes on this clone: Antigen unknown.

The sequenced sample was PBMCs. This clonotype was sampled from a man between 60 and 70 years old in good health and CMV-seropositive.

CDR3 DNA sequence: TGTGCCAGCGCCGGGGTCCGGTTTCCCGAGCAGTACTTC. Translation gives CASAGVRFPEQYF. J is TRBJ2-7 and V is TRBV28, with D maybe TRBD2 (5 bases). The V end was cut by 8 bases, the J end by 6 bases, with 17 bases between. The germline V gene has CDR1 MDHEN and CDR2 SYDVKM. The CDR3 runs to 13 residues.